A single sample is the source of the 28 T cell receptor beta chains below, sequenced in a study of shared clonotypes between healthy human individuals. TCRdb's table, derived via immunoSEQ multiplex PCR, lists solely in-frame clones and lacks some. The repertoire includes 2 million to 3 million clones, over 85% of them detected once, and roughly 0.36% sits in the top ten. The specimen was naive CD4+ T cells from PBMCs. Subset: CD45RA+ positively selected. The receptors derive from a man younger than 35 in good health. Some clones in this sample may be carry-over from other donors' samples.

The chain combines TRBV5-4 with TRBJ2-2; 11 bases are a match to TRBD1. The V and J ends lost 4 bases and 4 bases, in that order; junction bases with no gene match: 6. In germline, CDR1 is SGHNT, CDR2 YYREEE (reference sequence). The CDR3 sequence is 16 residues long. For the CDR3, the DNA is TGTGCCAGCAGCAGGACAGGGGGCGCGGGCACCGGGGAGCTGTTTTTT. It codes for CASSRTGGAGTGELFF.

The V and J genes are TRBV5-1 and TRBJ2-1; 12 bases align to TRBD2. Looked up from germline, CDR1 is SGHRS and CDR2 is YFSETQ. Trimming removed 1 base from V and 6 bases from J; junction bases left unmatched: 5. The CDR3 covers 16 residues. Here the CDR3 reads CASSLRTSGKGNEQFF. The DNA for the CDR3 is TGCGCCAGCAGCTTGAGGACTAGCGGGAAGGGCAATGAGCAGTTCTTC.

V usage is TRBV6-5 and J usage is TRBJ1-4; 8 bases are a match to TRBD1. J was trimmed by 7 bases and V by 2 bases; bases with no gene match: 6. CDR3 length: 15 amino acids. Germline V gene data show CDR1 as MNHEY and CDR2 as SVGAGI. The CDR3 DNA reads as TGTGCCAGCAGTTACCAGCAGGGGGCGACTGAAAAACTGTTTTTT. Amino acid sequence: CASSYQQGATEKLFF.

V usage is TRBV6-5 and J usage is TRBJ2-1; TRBD2 is a possible D gene (6 bases). CDR1 and CDR2 (germline): MNHEY, SVGAGI. The CDR3 totals 16 residues. V shed 4 bases and J shed 2 bases, with 15 bases lying between them. CDR3 bases: TGTGCCAGCAGTTTTCGGGGAGGTCAAACCTACAATGAGCAGTTCTTC. This encodes CASSFRGGQTYNEQFF.

The rearrangement joins TRBV19 to TRBJ1-2; D might be TRBD1 (5 bases). This CDR3 has 17 amino acids. V lost 5 bases and J 0 bases, leaving 19 bases between the germline ends. The V gene's germline CDR1 is LNHDA and CDR2 SQIVND (reference sequence). This CDR3 is CASSFSQSRESNYGYTF. In nucleotides, the CDR3 is TGTGCCAGTAGTTTCTCACAAAGCAGGGAATCTAACTATGGCTACACCTTC.

Concerning this clone: This same CDR3 is encoded by further DNA sequences in the sample. The V call is TRBV5-1, the J call TRBJ2-3; 12 bases align to TRBD2. V shed 4 bases and J 4 bases; nucleotides not matched to a gene: 4. The CDR3 has 15 amino acids. Per germline, CDR1 SGHRS and CDR2 YFSETQ. The DNA for the CDR3 is TGCGCCAGCAGCCTGGGACTAGCGGGTCCAGATACGCAGTATTTT. Residues: CASSLGLAGPDTQYF.

This clone was counted a single time. The chain employs TRBV28 and TRBJ2-7; D might be TRBD1 or TRBD2, each matching 5 bases. The V end lost 3 bases, the J end lost 4 bases, and 19 bases lay between the germline ends. This CDR3 has 16 residues. CDR1 is MDHEN and CDR2 is SYDVKM in the germline V gene. Here the CDR3 reads CASSLAGTSRRYEQYF. The CDR3 nucleotides are TGTGCCAGCAGTTTGGCAGGGACCTCTAGGCGATACGAGCAGTACTTC.

The chain employs TRBV7-2 and TRBJ1-5, with 8 bases that match TRBD1. Germline loops: CDR1 SGHTA, CDR2 FQGNSA. V shed 5 bases and J 9 bases; nucleotides not matched to a gene: 15. This CDR3 has 16 residues. This CDR3 is CASSTAGTGFGGPQHF. The CDR3, as DNA: TGTGCCAGCAGCACCGCCGGGACAGGCTTCGGGGGGCCCCAGCATTTT.

This clone came up a few times. This chain uses TRBV6-4 with TRBJ2-5; TRBD1 matches 7 bases. J was trimmed by 5 bases and V by 2 bases; bases with no gene match: 5. This CDR3 contains 14 residues. CDR1 is MRHNA and CDR2 is SNTAGT in the germline V gene. The CDR3, as DNA: TGTGCCAGCAGTGACCACAGGGGTAGTGAGACCCAGTACTTC. The encoded protein is CASSDHRGSETQYF.

This clone has only one observation. The chain has TRBV15 and TRBJ2-2, with 12 nucleotides matching TRBD2. Germline CDR1 and CDR2: LNHNV and YYDKDF (reference sequence). This CDR3 is 16 amino acids long. The V gene end was trimmed by 2 bases and the J gene end by 11 bases; junction bases not matched to a gene: 9. The CDR3 loop is CATSRYWTSGNPELFF. Here the CDR3 DNA reads TGTGCCACCAGCAGATATTGGACTAGCGGGAACCCTGAGCTGTTTTTT.

This chain connects TRBV11-2 to TRBJ2-4; 9 bases line up with TRBD2. Germline loops: CDR1 SGHAT, CDR2 FQNNGV. V lost 5 bases and J lost 8; bases outside the gene matches: 7. The CDR3 length is 14 residues. CDR3 loop: CASSPVAGEDIQYF. The CDR3 nucleotides are TGTGCCAGCAGCCCAGTAGCGGGGGAGGACATTCAGTACTTC.

The chain is built from TRBV20-1 and TRBJ2-1; D not resolved. The length of the CDR3 is 10 residues. Trimming stripped 4 bases from V and 3 bases from J, with 1 base between. CDR1 DFQATT and CDR2 SNEGSKA come from the germline V gene (reference sequence). CDR3 amino acids: CSAIYNEQFF. The CDR3 bases are TGCAGTGCTATCTACAATGAGCAGTTCTTC.

As DNA, the CDR3 is TGCGCCAGCAGCTTGGTAGACAGCCATGGTACCCAGTACTTC. Translation gives CASSLVDSHGTQYF. The gene calls are TRBV5-1 and TRBJ2-5; tentative D call: TRBD1 (5 bases). V gave up 0 bases and J gave up 8 bases, with 14 bases separating them. This CDR3 comprises 14 residues. CDR1 and CDR2 from the germline V gene are SGHRS and YFSETQ.

This rearrangement joins TRBV28 to TRBJ2-1; unclear D gene. The CDR3 sequence is 13 residues long. The germline V and J ends were trimmed by 4 bases and 4 bases, with 8 bases remaining between them. Germline-derived CDR1 and CDR2 are MDHEN and SYDVKM. CDR3 amino acids: CASSSPLYNEQFF. CDR3 DNA: TGTGCCAGCAGTTCCCCCCTATACAATGAGCAGTTCTTC.

The chain recombines TRBV4-1 with TRBJ2-7; a possible D gene is TRBD2 (6 bases). V lost 2 bases and J 4 bases, leaving 15 bases between the germline ends. The CDR3 is 15 amino acids. In germline, CDR1 is MGHRA, CDR2 YSYEKL. CDR3 coding DNA: TGCGCCAGCAGCCAACGTTGGGCAGGGACTTACGAGCAGTACTTC. The encoded protein is CASSQRWAGTYEQYF.

This sequence joins TRBV28 and TRBJ2-3; 7 nucleotides line up with TRBD2. V shed 8 bases and J 1 base; nucleotides not matched to a gene: 6. This CDR3 spans 14 amino acids. Germline loops: CDR1 MDHEN, CDR2 SYDVKM. The DNA of the CDR3 is TGTGCCAGCGGTTCTGGGGGGGGCACAGATACGCAGTATTTT. Translation gives CASGSGGGTDTQYF.

The CDR3 spells CASSIRTAGADEQYF. DNA of the CDR3: TGTGCCAGTAGTATAAGAACGGCGGGAGCGGACGAGCAGTACTTC. V is TRBV19 and J is TRBJ2-7; 7 positions agree with TRBD2. Germline CDR1 LNHDA, CDR2 SQIVND (reference sequence). This CDR3 has 15 residues. Trimming cost V 2 bases and J 5 bases; bases outside gene matches: 9.

V usage is TRBV6-5 and J usage is TRBJ2-2, with no clear D. Germline CDR1 is MNHEY and CDR2 is SVGAGI. Trimming pared 5 bases from V and 3 bases from J, leaving 4 bases between. The CDR3 sequence is 12 residues long. CDR3 amino acids: CASSTHTGELFF. Here the CDR3 DNA reads TGTGCCAGCAGTACACACACCGGGGAGCTGTTTTTT.

The V call is TRBV6-1, the J call TRBJ2-5; 11 bases are shared with TRBD2. The CDR3 consists of 16 residues. Germline CDR1 reads MNHNS; CDR2 reads SASEGT. Trimming took 3 bases from V and 1 from J; bases not matched to a gene: 4. The CDR3 spells CASSDRLAGPQETQYF. The DNA of the CDR3 is TGTGCCAGCAGTGACCGACTAGCGGGACCCCAAGAGACCCAGTACTTC.

The chain employs TRBV5-1 and TRBJ2-3; 9 nucleotides align to TRBD2. The CDR3 contains 15 residues. Germline V CDR1 and CDR2: SGHRS, YFSETQ. V gave up 5 bases and J gave up 0 bases; unmatched junction bases: 4. The CDR3 region has the DNA TGCGCCAGCAGAGGACTAGCGCAAAGCACAGATACGCAGTATTTT. It yields the protein CASRGLAQSTDTQYF.

The chain recombines TRBV19 with TRBJ2-5, with D perhaps matching TRBD2 (5 bases). This CDR3 region has 15 residues. Trimming removed 2 bases at V and 1 base at J, with 11 bases between. The germline CDR1 and CDR2 sequences are LNHDA and SQIVND (reference sequence). The CDR3 loop reads CASSILAGFQETQYF. As DNA, the CDR3 is TGTGCCAGTAGTATACTAGCCGGATTCCAAGAGACCCAGTACTTC.

With regard to this clone: Other DNA sequences in this sample translate to the same CDR3. The V and J genes are TRBV11-2 and TRBJ2-1; the D is unclear. The CDR3 length is 13 residues. In germline, CDR1 is SGHAT, CDR2 FQNNGV. Trimming pared 2 bases from V and 5 bases from J, leaving 7 bases between. This CDR3 is CASSLSRNNEQFF. Written as DNA, the CDR3 is TGTGCCAGCAGCTTATCACGGAACAATGAGCAGTTCTTC.

The chain links TRBV4-3 to TRBJ1-5; D is undetermined. Germline-derived CDR1 and CDR2 are LGHNA and YSLEER. The length of the CDR3 is 15 residues. The ends were cut back, 3 bases at V and 8 bases at J, with 17 bases in the middle. CDR3 residues: CASSHSLKDREPQHF. As DNA, the CDR3 is TGCGCCAGCAGCCACTCTCTGAAGGACCGGGAGCCCCAGCATTTT.

The chain is built from TRBV28 and TRBJ1-1, with 7 nucleotides matching TRBD1. The CDR3 extends over 16 amino acids. Per germline, CDR1 MDHEN and CDR2 SYDVKM. J lost 0 bases, V lost 3 bases, and 7 bases had no gene match. CDR3 amino acids: CASSFRQGRMNTEAFF. CDR3 DNA sequence: TGTGCCAGCAGTTTTCGACAGGGCCGTATGAACACTGAAGCTTTCTTT. Full variable domain (outside the CDR3, taken from reference TRBV28 and TRBJ1-1): DVKVTQSSRYLVKRTGEKVFLECVQDMDHENMFWYRQDPGLGLRLIYFSYDVKMKEKGDIPEGYSVSREKKERFSLILESASTNQTSMYLCASSFRQGRMNTEAFFGQGTRLTVV.

The V call is TRBV2, the J call TRBJ2-7; tentative D call: TRBD2 (6 bases). Looked up from germline, CDR1 is SNHLY and CDR2 is FYNNEI. The CDR3 is 14 residues long. V lost 0 bases, J lost 7 bases, and 13 bases lay in between. CDR3 in amino acids: CASSEAPGTREQYF. The CDR3 coding sequence is TGTGCCAGCAGTGAAGCCCCCGGGACTCGAGAGCAGTACTTC.

The chain is built from TRBV27 and TRBJ2-7; D is perhaps TRBD1 (6 bases). The CDR3 sequence is 17 residues long. Germline CDR1 is MNHEY and CDR2 is SMNVEV (reference sequence). Trimming pared 5 bases from V and 3 bases from J, leaving 23 bases between. CDR3 residues: CASSLRTAPGVSYEQYF. The CDR3 nucleotides read TGTGCCAGCAGTCTACGGACAGCCCCCGGGGTGAGCTACGAGCAGTACTTC.

This clone has a single count. The V and J genes are TRBV9 and TRBJ1-2; 8 nucleotides align to TRBD1. Germline V lookup: CDR1 SGDLS, CDR2 YYNGEE. V gave up 4 bases and J gave up 4 bases; unmatched junction bases: 12. There are 16 residues in the CDR3. The CDR3 sequence: CASSPTGQGGVYGYTF. CDR3 nucleotides: TGTGCCAGCAGCCCAACCGGACAGGGAGGGGTCTATGGCTACACCTTC.

J is TRBJ2-7 and V is TRBV4-2; D unclear. V was trimmed by 4 bases and J by 6 bases, leaving 13 bases between them. Germline V gene data show CDR1 as LGHNA and CDR2 as YNFKEQ. The CDR3 is made up of 13 amino acids. Here the CDR3 reads CASSPPFETEQYF. The CDR3, as DNA: TGTGCCAGCAGCCCCCCCTTTGAGACCGAGCAGTACTTC.